Each of the 12 T cell receptor beta chains below was sequenced from the same sample in a study of cytomegalovirus exposure and HLA in healthy donors. The study ran its PCR with 60 Vbeta and 13 Jbeta primers. Repertoires were generated with immunoSEQ multiplex PCR, while TCRdb's copy carries only in-frame clones and drops some. The table counts about 40,000 clones; approximately 2% lies in the top ten. Sequenced sample: PBMCs. The origin of the receptors is a woman in her 30s in good health and CMV-seronegative.

Here the CDR3 DNA reads TGTGCCAGCAGTGAGACTAGCGGGAGGGGGGACAATGAGCAGTTCTTC. Protein sequence: CASSETSGRGDNEQFF. This rearrangement joins TRBV6-4 to TRBJ2-1; TRBD2 matches at 14 bases. Unmatched junction bases numbered 3, after V lost 3 bases and J lost 5 bases. The germline V gene has CDR1 MRHNA and CDR2 SNTAGT. This CDR3 is 16 amino acids long.

The chain couples TRBV5-1 to TRBJ2-7, with TRBD1 identical over 8 bases. With V trimmed by 2 bases and J by 2 bases, 3 bases remained unmatched. There are 14 residues in the CDR3. Germline V CDR1 and CDR2: SGHRS, YFSETQ. CDR3: CASSLRTGPYEQYF. CDR3 bases: TGCGCCAGCAGCTTACGGACAGGGCCCTACGAGCAGTACTTC.

The CDR3 reads CASSPGTGGNTEAFF. Here the CDR3 DNA reads TGTGCCAGCTCACCCGGGACAGGGGGGAACACTGAAGCTTTCTTT. This chain links TRBV18 with TRBJ1-1; TRBD1 aligns across 11 bases. Trimming at V came to 3 bases and at J to 1 base, leaving 1 base not matched to a gene. The CDR3 loop spans 15 amino acids. The germline gives CDR1 KGHSH, CDR2 LQKENI.

The chain joins TRBV13 to TRBJ2-4, with 9 nucleotides matching TRBD2. The V gene's germline CDR1 is PRHDT and CDR2 FYEKMQ (reference sequence). This CDR3 region has 18 residues. V shed 1 base, J shed 5 bases, and the junction held 12 bases outside the gene matches. CDR3 in amino acids: CASSLELAGGLNQNIQYF. DNA of the CDR3: TGTGCCAGCAGCTTAGAGCTGGCGGGAGGGCTCAACCAAAACATTCAGTACTTC. Using reference TRBV13 and TRBJ2-4 for the parts outside the CDR3, the full variable domain is AAGVIQSPRHLIKEKRETATLKCYPIPRHDTVYWYQQGPGQDPQFLISFYEKMQSDKGSIPDRFSAQQFSDYHSELNMSSLELGDSALYFCASSLELAGGLNQNIQYFGAGTRLSVL.

CDR3 sequence reads: CASSQNGQGMGEKLFF. Here the CDR3 DNA reads TGCGCCAGCAGCCAAAATGGGCAGGGCATGGGTGAAAAACTGTTTTTT. This chain links TRBV4-3 with TRBJ1-4, with a possible D match to TRBD1 (5 bases). The CDR3 has 16 residues. V was shortened by 2 bases and J by 7 bases, with 17 bases between the two germline ends. Germline CDR1 and CDR2: LGHNA and YSLEER.

The chain is built from TRBV19 and TRBJ1-2; a possible D gene is TRBD1 (6 bases). V lost 5 bases and J 4 bases, leaving 14 bases between the germline ends. The CDR3 spans 14 residues. Germline lookup yields CDR1 LNHDA and CDR2 SQIVND (reference sequence). CDR3 sequence (DNA): TGTGCCAGTAGTCTCTGGACAGACCTCTATGGCTACACCTTC. It yields the protein CASSLWTDLYGYTF.

Details on this clone: In the same sample, other DNA sequences code for this CDR3. This chain links TRBV7-9 with TRBJ1-2; tentative D call: TRBD1 (6 bases). The CDR3 sequence is 14 residues long. Germline values: CDR1 SEHNR, CDR2 FQNEAQ (reference sequence). V dropped 6 bases and J dropped 10 bases, with 21 bases sitting between them. In nucleotides, the CDR3 is TGTGCCAGCAGGGTCGAGGGGACAAGTGCTGACTACACCTTC. It specifies CASRVEGTSADYTF.

The CDR3 region has the DNA TGTGCCAGCTCACCCGTGACAGGGCGCGATGAAAAACTGTTTTTT. The encoded protein is CASSPVTGRDEKLFF. V and J are TRBV18 and TRBJ1-4; 7 bases are a match to TRBD1. CDR1 and CDR2 from the germline V gene are KGHSH and LQKENI. J lost 6 bases, V lost 3 bases, and 7 bases had no gene match. CDR3 length equals 15 residues.

CDR3 amino acids: CASSSLTSASSYNEQFF. In nucleotides, the CDR3 is TGCGCCAGCAGCTCCCTAACTAGCGCCAGCTCCTACAATGAGCAGTTCTTC. The V gene is TRBV5-1, the J gene TRBJ2-1; TRBD2 aligns across 7 bases. CDR1 is SGHRS, CDR2 YFSETQ, per germline. The V segment lost 3 bases and the J segment 0 bases; nucleotides outside the gene matches: 9. The length of the CDR3 is 17 residues.

The chain uses TRBV9 and TRBJ1-1, with 7 positions matching TRBD1. Germline V gene sequence: CDR1 SGDLS, CDR2 YYNGEE. The CDR3 extends over 15 amino acids. The V segment lost 0 bases and the J segment 5 bases; nucleotides outside the gene matches: 7. The DNA of the CDR3 is TGTGCCAGCAGCGTAGGAGGGGGCGGAGGGACTGAAGCTTTCTTT. Residues: CASSVGGGGGTEAFF. Filled out from reference TRBV9 and TRBJ1-1, the complete variable domain reads DSGVTQTPKHLITATGQRVTLRCSPRSGDLSVYWYQQSLDQGLQFLIQYYNGEERAKGNILERFSAQQFPDLHSELNLSSLELGDSALYFCASSVGGGGGTEAFFGQGTRLTVV.

V usage is TRBV5-1 and J usage is TRBJ2-7, with a weak D call TRBD1 (6 bases). The length of the CDR3 is 12 residues. V lost 4 bases to trimming and J lost 2 bases, with 7 bases between them. Germline V gives CDR1 SGHRS, CDR2 YFSETQ. In DNA, the CDR3 is TGCGCCAGCAGCGGACAGACCTACGAGCAGTACTTC. Amino acids: CASSGQTYEQYF.

The chain combines TRBV6-5 with TRBJ2-5; perhaps TRBD1 as D (5 bases). This CDR3 region has 15 residues. Germline values: CDR1 MNHEY, CDR2 SVGAGI. Trimming stripped 2 bases from V and 5 bases from J, with 15 bases between. The CDR3 is CASSYEGALVETQYF. DNA of the CDR3: TGTGCCAGCAGTTACGAAGGGGCCCTTGTGGAGACCCAGTACTTC.